These 21 T cell receptor beta chains came from one sample sequenced in a study of control samples from healthy donors and cancer patients. Measured with immunoSEQ multiplex PCR; TCRdb has only the in-frame clones, and not every one. The repertoire holds 100,000 to 150,000 clones, with around 90% as singletons. Specimen: blood. The receptors here all came from a man aged 40-50 years in good health.

There are a few counts of this clone. The chain combines TRBV4-1 with TRBJ1-2, with TRBD1 matching over 8 bases. V was pared by 0 bases and J by 2 bases, with 8 bases of the junction left unmatched. Per germline, CDR1 MGHRA and CDR2 YSYEKL. CDR3 size: 17 residues. This CDR3 reads CASSQDLQGAQNYGYTF. CDR3 nucleotides: TGCGCCAGCAGCCAAGATCTTCAGGGGGCGCAGAACTATGGCTACACCTTC.

A remark on this clone: At one end the junction does not follow the germline gene, possibly because of a read error. The chain uses TRBV6-1 and TRBJ2-7, with 8 bases identical to TRBD1. This CDR3 spans 15 amino acids. Germline V gene sequence: CDR1 MNHNS, CDR2 SASEGT. The CDR3: CASREEGQVGYEQYF. CDR3 DNA sequence: TGTGCCAGCAGAGAAGAGGGACAGGTTGGCTACGAGCAGTACTTC.

This clone appeared a few times. V usage is TRBV18 and J usage is TRBJ1-5; D gene uncertain. Germline-derived CDR1 and CDR2 are KGHSH and LQKENI. The V end was cut by 0 bases, the J end by 5 bases, with 11 bases between. The CDR3 is made up of 15 amino acids. The CDR3 nucleotides are TGTGCCAGCTCACCACCCATAGCCCCATATCAGCCCCAGCATTTT. Amino acid sequence: CASSPPIAPYQPQHF.

The V call is TRBV5-4, the J call TRBJ2-2, with 9 bases aligning to TRBD1. Unmatched junction bases numbered 8, after V lost 4 bases and J lost 4 bases. In germline, CDR1 is SGHNT, CDR2 YYREEE (reference sequence). The CDR3 covers 16 residues. The CDR3 loop reads CASSDLQGAGTGELFF. For the CDR3, the DNA is TGTGCCAGCAGCGACCTACAGGGGGCGGGCACCGGGGAGCTGTTTTTT.

In nucleotides, the CDR3 is TGTGCCAGCAGTTTCTTCGGAGCGGGGGGGACGGCCGGGGAGCTGTTTTTT. It specifies CASSFFGAGGTAGELFF. The genes are TRBV27 and TRBJ2-2; 10 bases are shared with TRBD2. Germline CDR1 and CDR2: MNHEY and SMNVEV (reference sequence). The CDR3 length is 17 residues. The junction had 10 bases not matched to a gene; V was cut back by 3 bases and J by 6 bases.

This chain joins TRBV11-1 and TRBJ1-1, with D uncertain. Germline CDR1 is SGHAT and CDR2 is FQDESV (reference sequence). Trimming left V 4 bases short and J 2 bases short, with 14 bases between. This CDR3 is 15 amino acids long. CDR3: CASSSPRAGNTEAFF. The CDR3, as DNA: TGTGCCAGCAGCTCCCCCCGAGCCGGTAACACTGAAGCTTTCTTT.

This clone has only a few counts. The rearrangement joins TRBV30 to TRBJ2-3; 9 nucleotides line up with TRBD1. The CDR3 runs to 17 residues. V was clipped by 5 bases and J by 1 base; unmatched bases: 13. Looked up from germline, CDR1 is GTSNPN and CDR2 is SVGIG (reference sequence). CDR3 nucleotide sequence: TGTGCCTGGGCCGGGACAGGGTGGTCGGGGGGCACAGATACGCAGTATTTT. Its protein product is CAWAGTGWSGGTDTQYF.

This clone was seen only once. This sequence joins TRBV27 and TRBJ1-1; D unclear. CDR1 is MNHEY and CDR2 is SMNVEV in the germline V gene (reference sequence). Trimming took off 9 bases at V and 10 bases at J, with 15 bases between the two ends. The CDR3 sequence is 11 residues long. CDR3 amino acids: CASTFGFRAFF. CDR3 bases: TGTGCCAGTACGTTTGGGTTTAGAGCTTTCTTT.

The chain links TRBV2 to TRBJ2-1; D might be TRBD1 (5 bases). There are 14 residues in the CDR3. V shed 6 bases and J shed 1 base, with 10 bases lying between them. In germline, CDR1 is SNHLY, CDR2 FYNNEI. CDR3 DNA: TGTGCCAGCAGGGTGACAGAGTCCTACAATGAGCAGTTCTTC. This sequence encodes CASRVTESYNEQFF.

V is TRBV4-1 and J is TRBJ1-5, with TRBD1 as a possible D gene (6 bases). Germline loops: CDR1 MGHRA, CDR2 YSYEKL. The ends were cut back, 0 bases at V and 5 bases at J, with 20 bases in the middle. The CDR3 length is 18 residues. For the CDR3, the DNA is TGCGCCAGCAGCCAAGAGGCTCTTACAGGGTCTTGGGATCAGCCCCAGCATTTT. This gives the protein CASSQEALTGSWDQPQHF.

CDR3 sequence: CASSITADGHYTF. The CDR3 coding sequence is TGTGCCAGTAGTATAACTGCCGACGGCCACTACACCTTC. V is TRBV19 and J is TRBJ1-2; D not certain. V was cut by 2 bases and J by 10 bases, with 14 bases left in between. Germline values: CDR1 LNHDA, CDR2 SQIVND (reference sequence). This CDR3 is built from 13 residues.

The chain has TRBV5-1 and TRBJ2-5; D is undetermined. Germline-derived CDR1 and CDR2 are SGHRS and YFSETQ. The CDR3 is 15 residues long. V dropped 5 bases and J dropped 5 bases, with 19 bases sitting between them. As DNA, the CDR3 is TGCGCCAGCAGTCCCTCAGGCCTACCTAAGGAGACCCAGTACTTC. This gives the protein CASSPSGLPKETQYF.

The rearrangement links TRBV4-2 to TRBJ1-1; no clear D. V was trimmed by 4 bases and J by 5 bases, leaving 11 bases between them. CDR1 and CDR2 from the germline V gene are LGHNA and YNFKEQ. This CDR3 region has 13 residues. The chain's CDR3 is CASSPPARTEAFF. The CDR3 DNA sequence: TGTGCCAGCAGCCCTCCGGCCAGGACTGAAGCTTTCTTT.

The V call is TRBV3-1 (or the pseudogene TRBV3-2), the J call TRBJ1-1; 9 nucleotides align to TRBD1. Germline-derived CDR1 and CDR2 are LGHDT and YNNKEL (reference sequence). This CDR3 is built from 18 residues. J was trimmed by 1 base and V by 3 bases; bases with no gene match: 12. CDR3 nucleotide sequence: TGTGCCAGCAGCCATTCCGGACAGGGGATAGGAGGGAACACTGAAGCTTTCTTT. It specifies CASSHSGQGIGGNTEAFF.

This sequence joins TRBV5-1 and TRBJ1-4, with D tentatively TRBD1 (5 bases). Germline V gene sequence: CDR1 SGHRS, CDR2 YFSETQ. V was cut by 0 bases and J by 8 bases, with 11 bases left in between. The CDR3 is made up of 14 amino acids. CDR3 sequence reads: CASSLVVGEEKLFF. CDR3 DNA: TGCGCCAGCAGCTTGGTTGTAGGGGAGGAAAAACTGTTTTTT. Filled out from reference TRBV5-1 and TRBJ1-4, the complete variable domain reads KAGVTQTPRYLIKTRGQQVTLSCSPISGHRSVSWYQQTPGQGLQFLFEYFSETQRNKGNFPGRFSGRQFSNSRSEMNVSTLELGDSALYLCASSLVVGEEKLFFGSGTQLSVL.

The V and J genes are TRBV7-9 and TRBJ1-2; 8 bases line up with TRBD1. V was pared by 4 bases and J by 1 base, with 2 bases of the junction left unmatched. Germline CDR1 reads SEHNR; CDR2 reads FQNEAQ (reference sequence). This CDR3 is built from 14 residues. This CDR3 reads CASSWTGLNYGYTF. CDR3 nucleotide sequence: TGTGCCAGCAGCTGGACAGGGCTTAACTATGGCTACACCTTC.

V usage is TRBV2 and J usage is TRBJ2-1; a weak D match, TRBD2 (6 bases). The CDR3 covers 15 residues. Trimming took off 1 base at V and 4 bases at J, with 11 bases between the two ends. Looked up from germline, CDR1 is SNHLY and CDR2 is FYNNEI. In DNA, the CDR3 is TGTGCCAGCAGTGAAGAATCGGGGGAGTACAATGAGCAGTTCTTC. Its protein product is CASSEESGEYNEQFF.

The J gene is TRBJ2-2, the V gene TRBV10-3; 9 positions match TRBD1. Trimming removed 4 bases from V and 5 bases from J; junction bases left unmatched: 8. CDR3 length equals 16 residues. CDR1 is ENHRY, CDR2 SYGVKD, per germline. The CDR3 loop is CAISGTPGQGTGELFF. The CDR3 DNA reads as TGTGCCATCAGTGGGACTCCGGGACAGGGAACCGGGGAGCTGTTTTTT.

The genes are TRBV6-1 and TRBJ1-2; no firm D call. V gave up 0 bases and J gave up 5 bases, with 13 bases separating them. The CDR3 totals 15 residues. Per the germline V gene, CDR1 is MNHNS and CDR2 is SASEGT. The DNA for the CDR3 is TGTGCCAGCAGTGAAGCGCTCTCGCACTTATATGGCTACACCTTC. This encodes CASSEALSHLYGYTF.

This chain joins TRBV30 and TRBJ2-1, with D uncertain. The V and J ends lost 0 bases and 8 bases respectively, with 11 bases between them. Germline V gives CDR1 GTSNPN, CDR2 SVGIG (reference sequence). The CDR3 spans 13 residues. The CDR3 bases are TGTGCCTGGAGTGTAGGCTCTTTCGATGAGCAGTTCTTC. Translated: CAWSVGSFDEQFF.

The gene calls are TRBV29-1 and TRBJ2-7, with a weak D call TRBD2 (5 bases). The CDR3 spans 14 residues. V lost 5 bases and J 2 bases, leaving 16 bases between the germline ends. CDR1 and CDR2 from the germline V gene are SQVTM and ANQGSEA. CDR3 amino acids: CSVKDSYGAYEQYF. In DNA, the CDR3 is TGCAGCGTTAAGGACTCCTACGGGGCCTACGAGCAGTACTTC.